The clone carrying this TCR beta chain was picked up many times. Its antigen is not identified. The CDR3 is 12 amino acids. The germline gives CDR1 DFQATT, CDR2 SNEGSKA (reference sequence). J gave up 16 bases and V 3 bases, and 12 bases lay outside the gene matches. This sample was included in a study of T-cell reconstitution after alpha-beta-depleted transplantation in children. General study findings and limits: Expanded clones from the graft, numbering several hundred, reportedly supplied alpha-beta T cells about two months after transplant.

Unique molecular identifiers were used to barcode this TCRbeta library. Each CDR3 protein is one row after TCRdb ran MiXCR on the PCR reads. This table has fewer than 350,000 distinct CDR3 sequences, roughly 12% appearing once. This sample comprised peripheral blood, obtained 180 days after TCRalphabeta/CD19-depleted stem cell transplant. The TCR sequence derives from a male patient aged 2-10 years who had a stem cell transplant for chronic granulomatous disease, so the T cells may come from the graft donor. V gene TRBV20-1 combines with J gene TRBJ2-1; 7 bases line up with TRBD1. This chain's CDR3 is CSASLTGVRDFF. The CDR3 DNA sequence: TGCAGTGCTAGTCTCACAGGGGTAAGGGACTTCTTC.